Described below is a single T cell receptor beta chain sequence and its context. The table lists this clone with a count of one. Its antigen remains unidentified. Base-call qualities are not available, and no considerably larger clone is one nucleotide away. The trial excluded patients who had a history of autoimmune disease or who were on systemic immunosuppression. Peripheral blood for TCR sequencing was collected from all dose cohorts at baseline, on cycle 4 day 1, and on cycle 7 day 1. The samples were taken from a phase I, first-in-human, multicenter, open-label dose-escalation trial of ivuxolimab. Adults with locally advanced or metastatic melanoma, renal cell carcinoma, hepatocellular carcinoma or head and neck squamous cell carcinoma were enrolled in the trial. CD4+ and CD8+ T cells were sorted separately from peripheral blood before TCR sequencing. As encoded in the germline V gene, CDR1 is SGHRS while CDR2 is YFSETQ. The CDR3 runs 14 amino acids, cysteine and phenylalanine included. Only the CDR3 portion is preserved as DNA: 42 bases, with reading frame beginning at the first base. Relative to germline, V is missing 4 bases and J is missing 5 bases, with 3 bases of the junction outside any gene match.

The data originate from a study of OX40 agonist ivuxolimab in advanced cancers. Background for the entire study: Ivuxolimab, which targeted the costimulatory receptor OX40 (CD134), was an agonistic, fully human IgG2 monoclonal antibody. The dose-escalation cohort was around 84% male with a mean age of approximately 59 years, ranging from roughly 20 to 85. Peripheral TCRbeta sequencing aimed to test whether ivuxolimab altered TCR sequence diversity and caused clonal T-cell expansion. Partial responses occurred in three dose-escalation patients: two with cutaneous melanoma and one with hepatocellular carcinoma. Prior anti-PD-1, anti-PD-L1 or anti-CTLA-4 therapy was permitted, and 40% of dose-escalation patients had received checkpoint inhibitors. Of the roughly 51 dose-escalation patients, hepatocellular carcinoma was present in about 20, melanoma in some 15, renal cell carcinoma in 9 and head and neck cancer in 9. Intravenous ivuxolimab was administered to patients every 2 weeks at six dose levels: 0.01, 0.1, 0.3, 1.5, 3 and 10 mg/kg. The paper reports the monotherapy dose-escalation portion (N of about 56 patients) of the phase I ivuxolimab trial.

Genomic DNA was isolated from the sorted cells so that the TCRbeta CDR3 region could be sequenced. TCRbeta CDR3 regions were sequenced using the immunoSEQ Assay. This immuneACCESS table, as held by TCRdb, lists in-frame sequences with V and J called but not all clones. Of the missing ones, under half trace to an unresolved V gene in checked studies; the others have no known cause. This sample holds some 80,000 clones; around 87% were observed only once. More than 0.3% of the sample belongs to the ten largest clones. Study-wide conclusions, independent of this receptor: At doses of 0.1 to 3.0 mg/kg, clonal expansion of both CD4+ and CD8+ blood T cells was observed from baseline to week 6. The antigen specificity of the clonally expanded peripheral T cells was not determined. Low levels of normalized T-cell clonal expansion were also shown by some nonresponding patients. In the 0.1-3.0 mg/kg groups, partial responders had among the lowest normalized peripheral clonal expansion, particularly in CD8+ T cells. After ivuxolimab, CD8+ T cells had more expanded clones than CD4+ T cells on average.

Here the chain combines TRBV5-1 and TRBJ2-7; 13 bases in between match TRBD2. Sequencing used CD4+ or CD8+ T cells sorted from blood, obtained in a trial of the OX40 agonist ivuxolimab. The source of this sequence is an adult with an advanced solid tumor such as melanoma, head and neck, liver or kidney cancer. The CDR3 here reads CASSTGTSGNEQYF. The nucleotide sequence reads as follows: TGCGCCAGCAGCACCGGGACTAGCGGGAACGAGCAGTACTTC.